Here is one T cell receptor (beta chain) with its context. Its antigen remains undetermined. The record has no base qualities; no much larger clone is one base away. These data originate in a study of response to subunit inactivated influenza vaccine (dated by TCRdb to the late 2010s). Looking at the study overall: Deep quantitative profiling of the T cell receptor repertoire was used in the study to follow responses to a trivalent subunit inactivated influenza vaccine. Points the paper makes about the study in general: The authors proposed that each seasonal influenza vaccination may bring in only a limited number of new T cells.

Library preparation employed RT-PCR. The instrument given in TCRdb is Illumina HiSeq 2500. TCRdb handled the public reads itself, with Q25 trimming in fastp and clone calling in MiXCR, and kept productive beta chains. Records with the same CDR3 protein are collapsed into one entry carrying the most frequent genes and DNA. The sample table contains more than 700,000 distinct CDR3 sequences; only one count was recorded for 21% of them. The top ten hold around 9.6% of the sample. The CDR3 measures 14 amino acids from cysteine to phenylalanine. Only the CDR3 region is kept as DNA, spanning 42 bases read in frame from base 1. The germline V gene provides CDR1 SGDLS and CDR2 YYNGEE. V and J are truncated by 0 bases and 4 bases respectively, leaving an intervening sequence of 9 bases.

The chain employs TRBV9 and TRBJ2-3, and TRBD2 may be the D gene, going by 6 matching bases. The material sequenced was PBMCs from blood, taken approximately 5 days after vaccination. The sequence derives from a man aged 50-59 years who received an inactivated influenza vaccine. Donor details come from another sample of the same person, matched by shared clones. This receptor carries the CDR3 CASSVGLVADTQYF. The nucleotide sequence is given as TGTGCCAGCAGCGTAGGACTAGTCGCAGATACGCAGTATTTT.